A single T cell receptor (beta chain) is shown here with its context. Its antigen is currently unknown. Germline trimming cut 4 bases from V and 2 bases from J; bases unmatched to any gene: 5. This CDR3 contains 14 residues. CDR1 and CDR2 from the germline V gene are SQVTM and ANQGSEA. The sample is drawn from a study of chemoradiotherapy in HPV16-positive cancers. The overall study: Functional T-cell assays on a couple of HPV16-positive patients' cells defined candidate HPV-specific clones and common TCR motifs. Overall study results and limits: For HPV16-positive patients, expanding HPV-responsive T cells associated with longer recurrence-free survival.

Only in-frame clones appear in the TCRdb table, and some are missing; sequencing was by immunoSEQ multiplex PCR. The sample contains approximately 5,000 clones, approximately 80% of which appear only once. This TCR was sampled from a human donor with HPV-associated anogenital cancer. The specimen comprised tumor tissue, sampled from a patient who underwent chemoradiotherapy. The V and J genes are TRBV29-1 and TRBJ1-3; 7 bases fit TRBD1. The CDR3: CSVGGTAPGNTIYF. The CDR3 DNA reads as TGCAGCGTTGGGGGGACAGCCCCTGGAAACACCATATATTTT.